This T cell receptor beta chain was captured by sequencing in a study of blood T cell repertoires in COVID-19. Sequenced by immunoSEQ multiplex PCR; TCRdb stores in-frame clones only, minus some. The table includes approximately 170,000 clones, around 85% detected once. The ends were cut back, 7 bases at V and 7 bases at J, with 15 bases in the middle. CDR3 length equals 13 residues. Germline CDR1 SGDLS, CDR2 YYNGEE. Sequenced sample: peripheral blood. This rearrangement joins TRBV9 to TRBJ1-5, with D possibly TRBD1 on 5 matching bases. The clonotype was recovered from a man aged 25-40 years with acute or convalescent COVID-19. The CDR3 sequence: CASGKTEYQPQHF. DNA of the CDR3: TGTGCCAGCGGAAAGACAGAGTACCAGCCCCAGCATTTT.